Below, 31 T cell receptor beta chains from the same sample are listed, as sequenced in a study of T cells in Graves' hyperthyroidism and ophthalmopathy. Amplified regions were TCR beta CDR3 sequences from RNA transcripts. A set of HTBI primers served as the primers for a first-round RT-PCR of the TCR CDR3. TCRdb processed the multiplex PCR reads anew with MiXCR; each CDR3 protein has one entry. The sample has about 480,000 distinct CDR3 sequences; approximately 25% are singletons. Sequencing was done on a sample of blood. These receptors were obtained from a woman under 40 with Graves' ophthalmopathy.

This clonotype was found many times. The chain recombines TRBV29-1 with TRBJ2-2; unclear D gene. From germline, CDR1 is SQVTM and CDR2 ANQGSEA. The CDR3 extends over 15 amino acids. Trimming stripped 4 bases from V and 2 bases from J, with 14 bases between. The CDR3 spells CSVVAGASNTGELFF. As DNA, the CDR3 is TGCAGCGTTGTGGCAGGCGCTTCTAACACCGGGGAGCTGTTTTTT.

This clonotype was seen only a few times. The chain couples TRBV3-1 to TRBJ1-5, with D possibly matching TRBD1 (6 bases). CDR1 and CDR2 (germline): LGHDT, YNNKEL (reference sequence). The V and J ends lost 4 bases and 3 bases respectively, with 13 bases between them. The CDR3 totals 15 residues. The CDR3 reads CASSLNTGPNQPQHF. In DNA form, the CDR3 reads TGTGCCAGCAGCCTAAACACAGGGCCCAATCAGCCCCAGCATTTT. The entire variable domain, with the rest obtained from reference TRBV3-1 and TRBJ1-5, is as follows: DTAVSQTPKYLVTQMGNDKSIKCEQNLGHDTMYWYKQDSKKFLKIMFSYNNKELIINETVPNRFSPKSPDKAHLNLHINSLELGDSAVYFCASSLNTGPNQPQHFGDGTRLSIL.

This clonotype was recorded a few times. The J gene is TRBJ1-1, the V gene TRBV5-5; D gene ambiguous. CDR1 and CDR2 (germline): SGHKS, YYEKEE (reference sequence). This CDR3 region has 12 residues. V lost 6 bases, J lost 1 base, and 7 bases lay in between. The CDR3 bases are TGTGCCAGCATCACAGCGAACACTGAAGCTTTCTTT. Encoded protein: CASITANTEAFF.

This clonotype was counted many times. The V call is TRBV19, the J call TRBJ1-1, with D possibly being TRBD1 (5 bases). This CDR3 has 16 amino acids. V lost 8 bases and J 2 bases, leaving 21 bases between the germline ends. In germline, CDR1 is LNHDA, CDR2 SQIVND (reference sequence). CDR3 nucleotides: TGTGCCAGTCCCGCCGGTGGGGGAGGGGTAAACACTGAAGCTTTCTTT. It codes for CASPAGGGGVNTEAFF. The full variable domain, its missing parts supplied by reference TRBV19 and TRBJ1-1, is DGGITQSPKYLFRKEGQNVTLSCEQNLNHDAMYWYRQDPGQGLRLIYYSQIVNDFQKGDIAEGYSVSREKKESFPLTVTSAQKNPTAFYLCASPAGGGGVNTEAFFGQGTRLTVV.

In its sample, this clonotype was seen many times. The CDR3 reads CSARAGVSEAFF. CDR3 bases: TGCAGTGCTAGAGCTGGAGTCAGTGAAGCTTTCTTT. The rearrangement uses TRBV20-1 and TRBJ1-1, with D uncertain. The V gene's germline CDR1 is DFQATT and CDR2 SNEGSKA (reference sequence). Trimming cost V 1 base and J 7 bases, with 10 bases left between them. This CDR3 spans 12 amino acids.

In its sample, this clonotype was seen a few times. V gene TRBV3-1 combines with J gene TRBJ2-4; 10 bases align to TRBD2. Germline V gene lookup returns CDR1 LGHDT and CDR2 YNNKEL (reference sequence). V trimming: 1 base; J trimming: 9 bases; junction bases outside the gene matches: 0. The CDR3 runs to 13 residues. The CDR3 DNA reads as TGTGCCAGCAGCCAAGGACTAGCGGGCATTCAGTACTTC. As protein: CASSQGLAGIQYF.

This clonotype was picked up many times. J is TRBJ1-5 and V is TRBV4-1, with 7 bases identical to TRBD1. Germline CDR1 and CDR2: MGHRA and YSYEKL. The J segment lost 6 bases and the V segment lost 3 bases, leaving 8 bases of the junction unmatched. CDR3 size: 15 residues. This chain's CDR3 is CASSHIGQDVQPQHF. The CDR3 region has the DNA TGCGCCAGCAGCCACATTGGACAGGATGTTCAGCCCCAGCATTTT.

This clonotype showed up many times. This chain links TRBV28 with TRBJ2-5, with a tentative D call TRBD1 (5 bases). CDR1 and CDR2 (germline): MDHEN, SYDVKM. The CDR3 contains 17 residues. V was clipped by 2 bases and J by 3 bases, with 19 bases between them. CDR3 sequence (DNA): TGTGCCAGCAGTTTACCCTTCGCAGGGTCCCCTAAAGAGACCCAGTACTTC. It yields the protein CASSLPFAGSPKETQYF.

This chain uses TRBV4-1 with TRBJ2-2, with D maybe TRBD2 (5 bases). The CDR3 extends over 17 amino acids. Deletions cut 0 bases from V and 0 bases from J, with 11 bases between. CDR1 and CDR2 (germline): MGHRA, YSYEKL. CDR3 amino acids: CASSQEKWTSNTGELFF. CDR3 in DNA: TGCGCCAGCAGCCAAGAGAAGTGGACTTCGAACACCGGGGAGCTGTTTTTT.

This clonotype was recorded many times. This may arise from a read error, as a much more abundant clone is one base away. The chain employs TRBV28 and TRBJ1-2, with D maybe TRBD1 (5 bases). Trimming cost V 7 bases and J 4 bases, with 25 bases left between them. This CDR3 has 17 residues. CDR1 is MDHEN and CDR2 is SYDVKM in the germline V gene. CDR3 in DNA: TGTGCCAGCATGTCTATGGGGCTCTCCTTAATACTCTATGGCTACACCTTC. This gives the protein CASMSMGLSLILYGYTF.

A single count supports this clonotype. CDR3 in DNA: TGCAGTGCAAGTTGGACTAGCGGATCAGGGGAGCAGTACTTC. Translated: CSASWTSGSGEQYF. The rearrangement joins TRBV20-1 to TRBJ2-7; the match to TRBD2 covers 10 bases. Germline CDR1 reads DFQATT; CDR2 reads SNEGSKA (reference sequence). The CDR3 is 14 residues long. Unmatched junction bases numbered 12, after V lost 6 bases and J lost 7 bases.

This clonotype came up many times. V usage is TRBV6-2 or TRBV6-3 and J usage is TRBJ2-2; perhaps TRBD1 as D (5 bases). Between the trimmed V and J ends, which lost 2 bases and 0 bases, there was a span of 7 bases. The CDR3 contains 15 residues. CDR1 is MNHEY and CDR2 is SVGEGT in the germline V gene. DNA of the CDR3: TGTGCCAGCAGTTACGGGGCAGCGAACACCGGGGAGCTGTTTTTT. It codes for CASSYGAANTGELFF.

At least ten counts were recorded for this clonotype. The chain has TRBV12-3 or TRBV12-4 and TRBJ1-2; 9 bases are a match to TRBD1. CDR3 length: 14 amino acids. The J segment lost 12 bases and the V segment lost 5 bases, leaving 13 bases of the junction unmatched. CDR3 sequence reads: CASSTSGTGKNNTF. In DNA form, the CDR3 reads TGTGCCAGCAGTACGTCCGGGACAGGGAAAAACAACACCTTC.

This clonotype was seen repeatedly, ten times or more. V usage is TRBV11-2 and J usage is TRBJ2-7, with a tentative D call TRBD1 (6 bases). Trimming removed 6 bases from V and 1 base from J, with 10 bases in between. Germline lookup yields CDR1 SGHAT and CDR2 FQNNGV. The CDR3 is 13 residues long. The CDR3 region has the DNA TGTGCCAGCAGGGAGACAGGTTCCTACGAGCAGTACTTC. Its protein product is CASRETGSYEQYF.

This clonotype was observed a handful of times. The junction and the germline gene differ at one end; a read error may be behind it. V is TRBV7-9 and J is TRBJ2-7; D unresolved. CDR1 SEHNR and CDR2 FQNEAQ come from the germline V gene (reference sequence). The CDR3 has 12 residues. The CDR3, as DNA: TGTGCTAGCAGTTTTCAATATTACGAGCAGTACTTC. This gives the protein CASSFQYYEQYF.

This clonotype was counted ten times or more. J is TRBJ2-2 and V is TRBV7-8, with D maybe TRBD1 (6 bases). CDR3 length: 16 amino acids. The germline V gene encodes CDR1 SGHVS and CDR2 FQNEAQ. The V gene lost 1 base and the J gene lost 0 bases, with 9 bases spanning the gap. CDR3 protein: CASSLVNRANTGELFF. CDR3 in DNA: TGTGCCAGCAGCTTAGTTAACAGGGCGAACACCGGGGAGCTGTTTTTT.

There are many counts of this clonotype. CDR3 amino acids: CSAYPGQGAGEQYF. The CDR3 coding sequence is TGCAGTGCTTACCCGGGACAGGGGGCGGGGGAGCAGTACTTC. The chain joins TRBV20-1 to TRBJ2-7; 12 positions match TRBD1. The CDR3 contains 14 residues. V gave up 5 bases and J gave up 7 bases; unmatched junction bases: 9. Germline assignment: CDR1 DFQATT and CDR2 SNEGSKA (reference sequence).

This clonotype appeared many times. Just one base apart from a much larger clone, this may be a read error. The CDR3 here is CATREAGDSYEQYF. CDR3 sequence (DNA): TGTGCCACCAGGGAGGCGGGTGATTCCTACGAGCAGTACTTC. This chain uses TRBV15 with TRBJ2-7; D is possibly TRBD2 (5 bases). The ends were cut back, 6 bases at V and 1 base at J, with 13 bases in the middle. Germline V gives CDR1 LNHNV, CDR2 YYDKDF (reference sequence). The CDR3 totals 14 residues.

This clonotype was observed at least ten times. The V and J genes are TRBV5-1 and TRBJ2-7; 7 nucleotides agree with TRBD1. CDR3 length equals 16 residues. After removal of 4 bases from V and 3 bases from J, the junction contained 13 bases not matched to a gene. CDR1 is SGHRS and CDR2 is YFSETQ in the germline V gene. CDR3 sequence: CASSLPDPGTDYEQYF. The CDR3 nucleotides read TGCGCCAGCAGCCTCCCTGATCCCGGGACAGACTACGAGCAGTACTTC.

This clonotype came up many times. The gene calls are TRBV20-1 and TRBJ1-1, with D possibly being TRBD1 (5 bases). The CDR3 has 13 amino acids. Germline V lookup: CDR1 DFQATT, CDR2 SNEGSKA (reference sequence). V gave up 6 bases and J gave up 1 base, with 12 bases separating them. This chain's CDR3 is CSASPTENTEAFF. The CDR3 DNA sequence: TGCAGTGCGAGTCCGACAGAGAACACTGAAGCTTTCTTT.

This clonotype was seen more than once but under ten times. This rearrangement joins TRBV18 to TRBJ1-1; D unresolved. With 1 base removed from V and 4 bases from J, the gap between germline ends came to 10 bases. The CDR3 totals 14 residues. Germline V gene lookup returns CDR1 KGHSH and CDR2 LQKENI. The CDR3 bases are TGTGCCAGCTCACCACGGGAAAAGGGCACTGAAGCTTTCTTT. It translates to CASSPREKGTEAFF.

This clonotype was seen many times. The chain employs TRBV7-2 and TRBJ2-5; 12 bases fit TRBD2. Germline V gene sequence: CDR1 SGHTA, CDR2 FQGNSA. With 5 bases clipped from V and 5 bases from J, the junction kept 6 bases outside the gene matches. This CDR3 region has 15 residues. CDR3 nucleotides: TGTGCCAGCAGCAAACGCCTAGCGGGGGGGGAGACCCAGTACTTC. This codes for CASSKRLAGGETQYF.

CDR3 in amino acids: CAWRRAGGYEQYF. The CDR3 DNA reads as TGTGCCTGGAGGAGGGCAGGAGGATACGAGCAGTACTTC. V gene TRBV30 combines with J gene TRBJ2-7, with TRBD2 as a possible D gene (5 bases). Trimming took 3 bases from V and 4 from J, leaving 13 bases between them. This CDR3 is 13 amino acids long. Germline CDR1 GTSNPN, CDR2 SVGIG (reference sequence).

Concerning this clonotype: The junction shows a germline mismatch at one end, possibly a read error. The chain joins TRBV2 to TRBJ2-2; D is possibly TRBD1 or TRBD2 (5 bases each). The CDR3 length is 15 residues. Germline V gene lookup returns CDR1 SNHLY and CDR2 FYNNEI. This CDR3 reads CASVAKLSGTGELFF. The CDR3 nucleotides are TGTGCCAGCGTGGCGAAGTTATCCGGGACCGGGGAACTGTTTTTT.

There are many counts of this clonotype. The V gene is TRBV29-1, the J gene TRBJ1-2; D not resolved. This CDR3 is built from 11 residues. With 4 bases removed from V and 0 bases from J, the gap between germline ends came to 3 bases. Looked up from germline, CDR1 is SQVTM and CDR2 is ANQGSEA. The CDR3 coding sequence is TGCAGCGTTGTTACTAACTATGGCTACACCTTC. Its protein product is CSVVTNYGYTF.

This clonotype was counted at least ten times. CDR3 loop: CASSQDASGRGYEQYF. In DNA form, the CDR3 reads TGTGCCAGCAGCCAAGACGCCAGTGGCAGGGGTTACGAGCAGTACTTC. The chain couples TRBV3-1 to TRBJ2-7, with D maybe TRBD1 (6 bases). CDR1 is LGHDT, CDR2 YNNKEL, per germline (reference sequence). The V end was cut by 0 bases, the J end by 4 bases, with 16 bases between. The CDR3 contains 16 residues.

This clonotype was seen at least ten times. This chain connects TRBV12-3 or TRBV12-4 to TRBJ2-7; 12 positions agree with TRBD2. After removal of 5 bases from V and 4 bases from J, the junction contained 6 bases not matched to a gene. This CDR3 region has 15 residues. The CDR3 DNA is TGTGCCAGCAGTCCACGGACTAGCGGGACTTACGAGCAGTACTTC. This encodes CASSPRTSGTYEQYF.

The chain joins TRBV3-1 to TRBJ2-7; D is unresolved. Germline V gene lookup returns CDR1 LGHDT and CDR2 YNNKEL (reference sequence). CDR3 length equals 13 residues. V dropped 0 bases and J dropped 2 bases, with 5 bases sitting between them. CDR3 sequence (DNA): TGTGCCAGCAGCCAAGACAACCCCTACGAGCAGTACTTC. Protein: CASSQDNPYEQYF.

This clonotype has at least ten counts. The chain employs TRBV18 and TRBJ2-2, with D hard to call. The CDR3 is 12 amino acids. The germline V gene has CDR1 KGHSH and CDR2 LQKENI. V lost 0 bases and J lost 4, with 0 bases in between. The CDR3: CASSPPTGELFF. The DNA of the CDR3 is TGTGCCAGCTCACCACCCACCGGGGAGCTGTTTTTT.

This clonotype was found a few times. Possible read error: a much larger clone is one base away. The rearrangement uses TRBV6-4 and TRBJ1-1, with 11 bases identical to TRBD1. CDR1 and CDR2 from the germline V gene are MRHNA and SNTAGT. The junction had 12 bases not matched to a gene; V was cut back by 1 base and J by 5 bases. This CDR3 has 18 residues. Written as DNA, the CDR3 is TGTGCCAGCAGTGACTTCTTGAGGACAGGGGGCGAGGAGACTGAAGCTTTCTTT. Amino acid sequence: CASSDFLRTGGEETEAFF.

V usage is TRBV7-9 and J usage is TRBJ2-7; maybe TRBD2 (6 bases). The CDR3 has 15 amino acids. V was clipped by 5 bases and J by 2 bases, with 16 bases between them. CDR1 is SEHNR and CDR2 is FQNEAQ in the germline V gene (reference sequence). The CDR3 DNA reads as TGTGCCAGCAGCCCTTCCCGGGACTCGACCTACGAGCAGTACTTC. This sequence encodes CASSPSRDSTYEQYF.